This TCR beta chain is drawn from a study of blood T cell repertoires in COVID-19. Profiled with immunoSEQ multiplex PCR; TCRdb holds only in-frame clones, not every one. The sample has under 200,000 clones, roughly 83% seen once. The CDR3 consists of 15 residues. Germline CDR1 SEHNR, CDR2 FQNEAQ (reference sequence). V was clipped by 1 base and J by 10 bases, with 16 bases between them. This TCR was recovered from a woman at least 80 years old with active or convalescent COVID-19. This chain uses TRBV7-9 with TRBJ2-2; D possibly corresponds to TRBD1 (6 bases). Input material: peripheral blood. The CDR3 DNA reads TGTGCCAGCAGCTTAGAGCGCAGGGGTAGGGAGGAGCTGTTTTTT. This gives the protein CASSLERRGREELFF.